Following are 20 T cell receptor beta chains from one sample sequenced in a study of blood T cell repertoires in COVID-19. Profiled with immunoSEQ multiplex PCR; TCRdb holds only in-frame clones, not every one. The sample has more than 80,000 clones, roughly 83% seen once. Material: peripheral blood. These receptor sequences come from a woman of 80 years or more with active or convalescent COVID-19.

The chain uses TRBV11-2 and TRBJ2-5, with TRBD2 matching over 8 bases. Germline V CDR1 and CDR2: SGHAT, FQNNGV. CDR3 length equals 16 residues. V shed 5 bases, J shed 5 bases, and the junction held 13 bases outside the gene matches. The CDR3 loop reads CASSPGGAGFGETQYF. The CDR3 coding sequence is TGTGCCAGCAGCCCCGGGGGGGCAGGGTTCGGCGAGACCCAGTACTTC.

The chain has TRBV9 and TRBJ1-6; the match to TRBD1 covers 9 bases. Germline CDR1 SGDLS, CDR2 YYNGEE. V trimming: 0 bases; J trimming: 7 bases; junction bases outside the gene matches: 2. CDR3 length: 15 residues. CDR3 nucleotide sequence: TGTGCCAGCAGCGTAGAAACAGGGGGCAATTCACCCCTCCACTTT. Translation: CASSVETGGNSPLHF.

The chain couples TRBV2 to TRBJ1-2; TRBD1 matches 8 bases. Germline CDR1 and CDR2: SNHLY and FYNNEI. The CDR3 sequence is 15 residues long. After removal of 6 bases from V and 8 bases from J, the junction contained 14 bases not matched to a gene. The CDR3 DNA reads TGTGCCAGCAGAGACCTGGACAGGGAAGGGAGGGGCTACACCTTC. Its protein product is CASRDLDREGRGYTF.

This clone showed up just once. The chain employs TRBV7-2 and TRBJ2-5, with 10 bases lining up with TRBD1. The CDR3 is 16 amino acids. V shed 2 bases, J shed 5 bases, and the junction held 8 bases outside the gene matches. The germline V gene has CDR1 SGHTA and CDR2 FQGNSA. CDR3 protein: CASSLRAPGQGETQYF. Written as DNA, the CDR3 is TGTGCCAGCAGCTTAAGAGCTCCGGGACAGGGGGAGACCCAGTACTTC.

For this clone: One end of the junction does not line up with germline, which may come from a read error. The chain couples TRBV7-7 to TRBJ2-3; D uncertain. This CDR3 is built from 15 residues. Germline CDR1 and CDR2: SSHAT and FNYEAQ (reference sequence). The CDR3 nucleotides are TGTGCTAGCAGCTTAGGCCGGAGAGTGGGAGATACGCAGTATTTT. The encoded protein is CASSLGRRVGDTQYF. The full variable domain, in which reference TRBV7-7 and TRBJ2-3 provide the parts outside the CDR3, is GAGVSQSPRYKVTKRGQDVTLRCDPISSHATLYWYQQALGQGPEFLTYFNYEAQPDKSGLPSDRFSAERPEGSISTLTIQRTEQRDSAMYRCASSLGRRVGDTQYFGPGTRLTVL.

This chain joins TRBV5-5 and TRBJ2-4; D not resolved. Germline V lookup: CDR1 SGHKS, CDR2 YYEKEE (reference sequence). V was trimmed by 4 bases and J by 6 bases, leaving 14 bases between them. This CDR3 has 14 residues. The CDR3 DNA sequence: TGTGCCAGCAGCCCGCCTGTCAGAACAAACATTCAGTACTTC. This sequence encodes CASSPPVRTNIQYF.

V is TRBV5-4 and J is TRBJ1-1; unclear D gene. Per the germline V gene, CDR1 is SGHNT and CDR2 is YYREEE (reference sequence). Trimming removed 5 bases at V and 3 bases at J, with 14 bases between. The length of the CDR3 is 14 residues. The CDR3: CASSPQAWDTEAFF. DNA for the CDR3: TGTGCCAGCAGTCCCCAGGCTTGGGACACTGAAGCTTTCTTT.

The rearrangement joins TRBV5-5 to TRBJ1-3, with a possible D match to TRBD1 (6 bases). The V end was cut by 7 bases, the J end by 0 bases, with 17 bases between. The CDR3 is 16 amino acids. CDR1 and CDR2 from the germline V gene are SGHKS and YYEKEE (reference sequence). CDR3 protein: CASFRGAGDSGNTIYF. The CDR3, as DNA: TGTGCCAGCTTTCGGGGGGCCGGGGACTCTGGAAACACCATATATTTT. Drawing the rest from reference TRBV5-5 and TRBJ1-3, the complete variable domain is DAGVTQSPTHLIKTRGQQVTLRCSPISGHKSVSWYQQVLGQGPQFIFQYYEKEERGRGNFPDRFSARQFPNYSSELNVNALLLGDSALYLCASFRGAGDSGNTIYFGEGSWLTVV.

This chain links TRBV4-2 with TRBJ1-4; the match to TRBD1 covers 9 bases. The junction had 7 bases not matched to a gene; V was cut back by 0 bases and J by 8 bases. Germline V gene sequence: CDR1 LGHNA, CDR2 YNFKEQ. This CDR3 has 16 residues. DNA of the CDR3: TGTGCCAGCAGCCAAGACCCGGGACAGGGCCAGGAAAAACTGTTTTTT. It codes for CASSQDPGQGQEKLFF.

This chain joins TRBV12-3 or TRBV12-4 and TRBJ2-3, with D unresolved. The V end lost 4 bases, the J end lost 9 bases, and 5 bases lay between the germline ends. This CDR3 has 10 residues. CDR3 DNA sequence: TGTGCCAGCAGTTCGACAACGCAGTATTTT. Translation gives CASSSTTQYF.

This chain connects TRBV7-9 to TRBJ2-1; TRBD2 is a possible D gene (6 bases). Germline-derived CDR1 and CDR2 are SEHNR and FQNEAQ (reference sequence). There are 15 residues in the CDR3. V was trimmed by 5 bases and J by 6 bases, leaving 17 bases between them. CDR3 region: CASSVEGVLGNEQFF. CDR3 DNA sequence: TGTGCCAGCAGCGTGGAGGGAGTGTTGGGCAATGAGCAGTTCTTC.

This clone was counted between two and nine times. This rearrangement joins TRBV14 to TRBJ2-7; D gene uncertain. This CDR3 comprises 12 residues. Germline V lookup: CDR1 SGHDN, CDR2 FVKESK. The ends were cut back, 4 bases at V and 7 bases at J, with 11 bases in the middle. The CDR3 coding sequence is TGTGCCAGCAGCCCGACTGGCCTGGAGCAGTACTTC. This encodes CASSPTGLEQYF.

J is TRBJ2-1 and V is TRBV20-1; maybe TRBD1 (6 bases). CDR1 is DFQATT, CDR2 SNEGSKA, per germline (reference sequence). V dropped 6 bases and J dropped 12 bases, with 12 bases sitting between them. The CDR3 spans 10 residues. The CDR3 sequence is CSAMGAGQFF. For the CDR3, the DNA is TGCAGTGCCATGGGGGCGGGGCAGTTCTTC.

This chain links TRBV6-1 with TRBJ1-5; no firm D call. The germline gives CDR1 MNHNS, CDR2 SASEGT. The CDR3 totals 16 residues. V lost 0 bases and J lost 1, with 10 bases in between. The CDR3 DNA is TGTGCCAGCAGTGAAGCGAGAAGGAGGAGCAATCAGCCCCAGCATTTT. It is translated as CASSEARRRSNQPQHF.

The chain has TRBV7-2 and TRBJ2-2, with a weak D call TRBD1 (6 bases). Trimming stripped 2 bases from V and 2 bases from J, with 9 bases between. The germline V gene has CDR1 SGHTA and CDR2 FQGNSA. CDR3 length: 15 amino acids. CDR3 loop: CASSLQGQNTGELFF. In DNA form, the CDR3 reads TGTGCCAGCAGCTTACAGGGACAAAACACCGGGGAGCTGTTTTTT. Supplemented by reference TRBV7-2 and TRBJ2-2, the full variable domain reads GAGVSQSPSNKVTEKGKDVELRCDPISGHTALYWYRQSLGQGLEFLIYFQGNSAPDKSGLPSDRFSAERTGGSVSTLTIQRTQQEDSAVYLCASSLQGQNTGELFFGEGSRLTVL.

The CDR3 DNA follows: TGTGCCAGCAGCCGACAGGGACATACGCAGTATTTT. Its protein product is CASSRQGHTQYF. This chain uses TRBV14 with TRBJ2-3; TRBD1 agrees at 7 bases. V shed 4 bases and J 7 bases; nucleotides not matched to a gene: 2. Germline V gives CDR1 SGHDN, CDR2 FVKESK. The CDR3 contains 12 residues. Together with reference TRBV14 and TRBJ2-3, the CDR3 gives the full variable domain: EAGVTQFPSHSVIEKGQTVTLRCDPISGHDNLYWYRRVMGKEIKFLLHFVKESKQDESGMPNNRFLAERTGGTYSTLKVQPAELEDSGVYFCASSRQGHTQYFGPGTRLTVL.

The gene calls are TRBV11-3 and TRBJ2-7; D is unclear. Germline CDR1 reads SGHNT; CDR2 reads YENEEA. Trimming left V 5 bases short and J 2 bases short, with 13 bases between. The CDR3 has 14 residues. The CDR3 protein is CASSLLEAPYEQYF. The CDR3 DNA follows: TGTGCCAGCAGCCTACTCGAGGCGCCCTACGAGCAGTACTTC.

The chain employs TRBV6-2 or TRBV6-3 and TRBJ1-1; D unresolved. The CDR3 covers 13 residues. The ends were cut back, 2 bases at V and 4 bases at J, with 8 bases in the middle. The germline V gene encodes CDR1 MNHEY and CDR2 SVGEGT. The CDR3 sequence is CASSYEAGTEAFF. CDR3 bases: TGTGCCAGCAGTTACGAGGCCGGCACTGAAGCTTTCTTT.

V and J are TRBV7-2 and TRBJ2-5, with 9 bases matching TRBD2. Per germline, CDR1 SGHTA and CDR2 FQGNSA. The CDR3 covers 16 residues. J was trimmed by 2 bases and V by 2 bases; bases with no gene match: 6. Written as DNA, the CDR3 is TGTGCCAGCAGCTTATCTAGCGGGGCCAGACAAGAGACCCAGTACTTC. Translation gives CASSLSSGARQETQYF.

The CDR3 region is CASSWGSNTGELFF. CDR3 DNA: TGTGCCAGCAGCTGGGGCTCAAACACCGGGGAGCTGTTTTTT. The rearrangement links TRBV7-3 to TRBJ2-2; D is perhaps TRBD1 (5 bases). Germline V gene data show CDR1 as SGHTA and CDR2 as FQGTGA. This CDR3 is built from 14 residues. The V and J ends lost 4 bases and 2 bases respectively, with 8 bases between them.